This TCR beta chain was sequenced in a study of T cell responses to AZD1222 COVID-19 vaccine. Study context: Investigators merged groups given second doses at roughly 4 or roughly 12 weeks. Findings and limits, study-wide: Recipients of two AZD1222 doses showed rising Spike-specific TCR breadth and depth. Vaccine-associated CD4 TCRs spanned spike, dominant at 160-218 and 743-854.

Produced via immunoSEQ multiplex PCR; TCRdb's table is partial and in-frame only. The sample has some 140,000 clones, roughly 84% seen once. This CDR3 region has 12 residues. Germline values: CDR1 SGHRS, CDR2 YFSETQ. Deletions cut 5 bases from V and 0 bases from J, with 2 bases between. A word on this clone: Its antigen remains unknown.

The sequencing used peripheral blood, collected on day 0 of AZD1222 vaccination. The TCR comes from an adult in good health. The chain joins TRBV5-1 to TRBJ1-4; no firm D call. CDR3 amino acids: CASSATNEKLFF. The CDR3 DNA follows: TGCGCCAGCAGTGCAACTAATGAAAAACTGTTTTTT.